The entry below gives a single T cell receptor (beta chain) sequence along with its context. Its antigen has not been determined. Per-base qualities were not stored, and no clone one base away is much larger. In the prospective study, participants were roughly 18 to 100 years old, resided in about two dozen geographic areas of the United States, and were enrolled through a virtual design. In the prospective study, participants were assigned to cohorts based on the clinical history participants reported in a screening survey and a study questionnaire. ImmuneRACE Cohort 3 recovered participants were defined by two consecutive negative NP/OP PCR tests, healthcare professional clearance, or symptom resolution. In the prospective study, whole blood, serum and a nasopharyngeal or oropharyngeal swab were collected from each participant by mobile phlebotomists. Over a roughly 2-month period, participants in the prospective study had the option of providing additional blood draws and questionnaires. Blood samples from the prospective study were shipped frozen or at room temperature prior to DNA extraction.

Taken from the germline V gene, the CDR1 and CDR2 loops are SGHTS and YDEGEE. CDR3 length: 16 amino acids, cysteine to phenylalanine. The entry retains the CDR3 DNA only, 48 bases that are in frame from base 1. Unmatched junction bases come to 8, with V trimmed by 9 bases and J by 4 bases. The immunoSEQ Assay, a bias-controlled multiplex PCR, was used to amplify TCRbeta CDR3 regions from genomic DNA. In the authors' own workflow: Within the assay, amplification of reference gene primers was used to estimate how many nucleated cells each sample contained. To quantify the absolute abundance of each unique TCRbeta CDR3 rearrangement, sequence reads were collapsed and filtered. For each sample, productive Simpson clonality was calculated by taking the square root of Simpson's diversity index across productive rearrangements. What TCRdb holds here is the immuneACCESS table cut down to in-frame rearrangements. Part of the clones is not present; checked against another copy, under half of the missing clones reflect an unresolved V gene, and the others are unexplained. V and J calls and clone size come straight from that table; D and trimming were deduced from the DNA. The sample table lists approximately 300,000 clones, roughly 90% of them with a count of one. The ten largest account for around 9% of the sample.

The data were taken from a study of blood T cell repertoires in COVID-19 (TCRdb year 2020). Describing the broader study: Collaborator samples came from the United States, Italy and Spain and covered acute and convalescent phases of COVID-19. Where available, HLA class I and class II types were taken from metadata supplied by the sample provider and were not determined by assay-based typing. The material from the prospective study consisted of cDNA or gDNA derived from T cells, B-cell-depleted T cells, or PBMCs. The repertoires were made available in a free public database intended to serve as a resource for research on the immune response to SARS-CoV-2. Samples came from the ongoing ImmuneRACE study (first 160 participants) plus 1,254 subjects from 6 global collaborators. Subjects who had been exposed to COVID-19, were actively infected with it, or had recovered from it provided the deeply sampled blood TCRbeta repertoires that made up the dataset. Nearly every sample came with metadata listing a de-identified subject ID, COVID-19 status, age in years and sex.

The full study reports these points: The amount of clinical and demographic metadata varied by source and participant and was provided uncurated.

This sequence uses TRBV5-8 and TRBJ2-2, with 14 junctional bases fitting TRBD2. This clonotype was obtained from a woman aged 30 to 39 who had recovered from COVID-19. Material for sequencing was PBMCs or T cells enriched from blood (not recorded which). The CDR3 reads CATAGTSGSGTGELFF. The sequenced DNA: TGTGCCACGGCAGGGACTAGCGGGAGTGGCACCGGGGAGCTGTTTTTT.